These 23 T cell receptor beta chains share one sample of origin, sequenced in a study of blood T cell repertoires in COVID-19 (TCRdb year 2020). The library relied on the immunoSEQ multiplex PCR assay. The source is immuneACCESS, and TCRdb retained only in-frame sequences with V and J called. Part of the clones is not carried over; for the studies checked, unresolved V genes explain less than half of this, and the remainder is unexplained. The sample profile shows more than 60,000 clones; roughly 86% of them were found once. 6% to 8.5% of the sample is held by the ten biggest clonotypes. The source material was peripheral blood. The source of these receptors is a man aged 55 to 70 with acute or convalescent COVID-19.

The V gene is TRBV7-2, the J gene TRBJ2-7; 9 nucleotides align to TRBD1. The J segment lost 7 bases and the V segment lost 5 bases, leaving 9 bases of the junction unmatched. CDR3 size: 14 residues. The germline gives CDR1 SGHTA, CDR2 FQGNSA. Here the CDR3 DNA reads TGTGCCAGCAGCCTGACAGGGGGAATGGGTGAGCAGTACTTC. This codes for CASSLTGGMGEQYF.

The chain uses TRBV7-8 and TRBJ1-4; possible D gene TRBD1, 6 bases. CDR1 and CDR2 from the germline V gene are SGHVS and FQNEAQ. The CDR3 contains 19 residues. The V gene lost 5 bases and the J gene lost 0 bases, with 22 bases spanning the gap. This CDR3 reads CASSLRSLTGMTTNEKLFF. The CDR3 nucleotides read TGTGCCAGCAGCCTCAGGTCCCTGACAGGAATGACAACTAATGAAAAACTGTTTTTT.

The rearrangement uses TRBV18 and TRBJ1-5; unclear D gene. Trimming took off 5 bases at V and 2 bases at J, with 10 bases between the two ends. Germline assignment: CDR1 KGHSH and CDR2 LQKENI. This CDR3 region has 14 residues. CDR3 bases: TGTGCCAGCTCAATCAAGGAGGGCAATCAGCCCCAGCATTTT. Its protein is CASSIKEGNQPQHF. The full variable domain, in which reference TRBV18 and TRBJ1-5 provide the parts outside the CDR3, is NAGVMQNPRHLVRRRGQEARLRCSPMKGHSHVYWYRQLPEEGLKFMVYLQKENIIDESGMPKERFSAEFPKEGPSILRIQQVVRGDSAAYFCASSIKEGNQPQHFGDGTRLSIL.

The chain employs TRBV6-1 and TRBJ2-5; D perhaps matches TRBD1 (6 bases). The germline gives CDR1 MNHNS, CDR2 SASEGT. This CDR3 is built from 15 residues. Trimming cost V 2 bases and J 2 bases, with 12 bases left between them. Here the CDR3 reads CASSEQVDRQETQYF. CDR3 DNA: TGTGCCAGCAGTGAACAGGTAGACAGGCAAGAGACCCAGTACTTC.

The chain couples TRBV27 to TRBJ2-7, with TRBD1 matching 9 bases. V shed 6 bases, J shed 4 bases, and the junction held 10 bases outside the gene matches. Per germline, CDR1 MNHEY and CDR2 SMNVEV (reference sequence). The CDR3 is made up of 15 amino acids. The CDR3, as DNA: TGTGCCAGCAGCCTAAAGGGACAGGGAGGATACGAGCAGTACTTC. Its protein product is CASSLKGQGGYEQYF.

The V call is TRBV6-2 or TRBV6-3, the J call TRBJ1-1; D perhaps matches TRBD1 (5 bases). There are 11 residues in the CDR3. In germline, CDR1 is MNHEY, CDR2 SVGEGT. Trimming pared 4 bases from V and 11 bases from J, leaving 11 bases between. CDR3 loop: CASSFRDLAFF. CDR3 DNA sequence: TGTGCCAGCAGTTTCCGGGACTTGGCTTTCTTT.

The V gene is TRBV6-5, the J gene TRBJ2-1; possibly TRBD1 for D (5 bases). CDR1 and CDR2 from the germline V gene are MNHEY and SVGAGI. This CDR3 region has 11 residues. Trimming shortened V by 10 bases and J by 15 bases, and 19 bases separated the two germline ends. This CDR3 reads CATEGLEGVFF. The CDR3 nucleotides read TGTGCCACCGAAGGGTTGGAAGGGGTGTTCTTC.

V is TRBV13 and J is TRBJ2-7; 10 bases fit TRBD1. The germline CDR1 and CDR2 sequences are PRHDT and FYEKMQ (reference sequence). The CDR3 contains 19 residues. V lost 6 bases to trimming and J lost 5 bases; unmatched junction nucleotides: 22. This CDR3 is CASSSIWDTPDRGRNEQYF. The CDR3 DNA reads TGTGCCAGCAGTTCAATATGGGATACCCCGGACAGGGGGAGAAACGAGCAGTACTTC. The variable domain in full, completed from reference TRBV13 and TRBJ2-7, reads AAGVIQSPRHLIKEKRETATLKCYPIPRHDTVYWYQQGPGQDPQFLISFYEKMQSDKGSIPDRFSAQQFSDYHSELNMSSLELGDSALYFCASSSIWDTPDRGRNEQYFGPGTRLTVT.

The CDR3 DNA follows: TGCGCCAGCAGCCACGACCGACAGTACGGCTATGGCTACACCTTC. It encodes CASSHDRQYGYGYTF. V and J are TRBV4-3 and TRBJ1-2; D might be TRBD1 (5 bases). The length of the CDR3 is 15 residues. The germline V and J ends were trimmed by 3 bases and 4 bases, with 15 bases remaining between them. The germline CDR1 and CDR2 sequences are LGHNA and YSLEER.

J is TRBJ2-7 and V is TRBV11-2, with 7 bases that match TRBD1. Per the germline V gene, CDR1 is SGHAT and CDR2 is FQNNGV. V was pared by 5 bases and J by 0 bases, with 4 bases of the junction left unmatched. This CDR3 has 14 residues. The CDR3 is CASSLDRSSYEQYF. Written as DNA, the CDR3 is TGTGCCAGCAGCCTGGACAGGAGCTCCTACGAGCAGTACTTC. Looking up the rest from reference TRBV11-2 and TRBJ2-7 gives the full variable domain: EAGVAQSPRYKIIEKRQSVAFWCNPISGHATLYWYQQILGQGPKLLIQFQNNGVVDDSQLPKDRFSAERLKGVDSTLKIQPAKLEDSAVYLCASSLDRSSYEQYFGPGTRLTVT.

The chain is built from TRBV11-2 and TRBJ2-7, with 9 bases aligning to TRBD1. CDR1 and CDR2 from the germline V gene are SGHAT and FQNNGV. With V trimmed by 0 bases and J by 2 bases, 8 bases remained unmatched. The CDR3 has 17 amino acids. The CDR3 protein is CASSLEGTGRPAYEQYF. The CDR3 bases are TGTGCCAGCAGCTTAGAAGGGACAGGGAGGCCCGCCTACGAGCAGTACTTC.

The chain joins TRBV9 to TRBJ1-1, with 7 bases lining up with TRBD1. CDR1 is SGDLS and CDR2 is YYNGEE in the germline V gene. The CDR3 is 13 residues long. After removal of 2 bases from V and 7 bases from J, the junction contained 5 bases not matched to a gene. The CDR3 loop reads CASSVGTVDEAFF. CDR3 DNA sequence: TGTGCCAGCAGCGTCGGGACAGTAGATGAAGCTTTCTTT. The complete variable domain, with remaining parts taken from reference TRBV9 and TRBJ1-1, reads DSGVTQTPKHLITATGQRVTLRCSPRSGDLSVYWYQQSLDQGLQFLIQYYNGEERAKGNILERFSAQQFPDLHSELNLSSLELGDSALYFCASSVGTVDEAFFGQGTRLTVV.

V is TRBV4-3 and J is TRBJ1-4; 7 bases match TRBD1. CDR1 LGHNA and CDR2 YSLEER come from the germline V gene. The junction had 7 bases not matched to a gene; V was cut back by 1 base and J by 8 bases. The CDR3 runs 15 residues. The CDR3 bases are TGCGCCAGCAGCCAAGGAGACAGGGATGAGGAAAAACTGTTTTTT. Translation: CASSQGDRDEEKLFF.

V is TRBV5-1 and J is TRBJ2-2, with D possibly being TRBD1 (5 bases). Trimming shortened V by 4 bases and J by 7 bases, and 11 bases separated the two germline ends. The CDR3 is 13 amino acids. CDR1 SGHRS and CDR2 YFSETQ come from the germline V gene. CDR3 in amino acids: CASSPADIGELFF. Here the CDR3 DNA reads TGCGCCAGCAGCCCCGCGGACATCGGGGAGCTGTTTTTT.

The sample holds a few counts of this clone. This chain links TRBV7-8 with TRBJ2-1, with D tentatively TRBD1 (6 bases). CDR1 SGHVS and CDR2 FQNEAQ come from the germline V gene. The CDR3 is 15 amino acids. Trimming removed 2 bases from V and 7 bases from J, with 15 bases in between. This CDR3 reads CASSLRGTHVNEQFF. CDR3 nucleotides: TGTGCCAGCAGCTTAAGGGGGACCCATGTGAATGAGCAGTTCTTC.

The chain is built from TRBV5-1 and TRBJ2-1, with 8 bases matching TRBD1. Germline-derived CDR1 and CDR2 are SGHRS and YFSETQ. V shed 0 bases, J shed 1 base, and the junction held 6 bases outside the gene matches. The CDR3 loop spans 17 amino acids. CDR3 region: CASSLEAGQGSYNEQFF. Written as DNA, the CDR3 is TGCGCCAGCAGCTTGGAAGCCGGACAGGGATCCTACAATGAGCAGTTCTTC.

The genes are TRBV3-1 (or the pseudogene TRBV3-2) and TRBJ2-1, with 12 nucleotides matching TRBD2. V dropped 1 base and J dropped 13; count of bases not matched to a gene: 8. Germline V lookup: CDR1 LGHDT, CDR2 YNNKEL (reference sequence). The CDR3 covers 15 residues. The CDR3 DNA follows: TGTGCCAGCAGCCAAGCCCCTAGCGGGGGGGCCTCCCAGTTCTTC. It is translated as CASSQAPSGGASQFF.

In DNA, the CDR3 is TGTGCCAGCAGTATCACAGGGGGGCGCTACGAGCAGTACTTC. This sequence encodes CASSITGGRYEQYF. The chain couples TRBV6-6 to TRBJ2-7; 8 bases are shared with TRBD1. V lost 5 bases to trimming and J lost 3 bases; unmatched junction nucleotides: 6. Per germline, CDR1 MNHNY and CDR2 SVGAGI (reference sequence). The CDR3 has 14 amino acids.

The rearrangement uses TRBV3-1 (or the pseudogene TRBV3-2) and TRBJ1-2, with unresolved D. The germline V gene has CDR1 LGHDT and CDR2 YNNKEL (reference sequence). The CDR3 loop spans 18 amino acids. Trimming took off 4 bases at V and 0 bases at J, with 21 bases between the two ends. The chain's CDR3 is CASSPGPPRGSTNYGYTF. For the CDR3, the DNA is TGTGCCAGCAGCCCCGGTCCACCAAGAGGTAGTACTAACTATGGCTACACCTTC.

The chain couples TRBV2 to TRBJ2-5, with 12 bases aligning to TRBD2. This CDR3 spans 16 amino acids. The germline CDR1 and CDR2 sequences are SNHLY and FYNNEI. Trimming cost V 0 bases and J 5 bases; bases outside gene matches: 4. The CDR3 spells CASSEARLAGAETQYF. The CDR3 DNA reads TGTGCCAGCAGTGAAGCGCGACTAGCGGGGGCGGAGACCCAGTACTTC.

CDR3 in amino acids: CASSPRLAGAYYEQYF. CDR3 coding DNA: TGTGCCAGCAGCCCAAGACTAGCGGGGGCTTACTACGAGCAGTACTTC. The V call is TRBV14, the J call TRBJ2-7, with 12 bases aligning to TRBD2. V lost 4 bases, J lost 3 bases, and 7 bases stayed unmatched. Germline CDR1 is SGHDN and CDR2 is FVKESK. The CDR3 sequence is 16 residues long.

The chain recombines TRBV3-1 (or the pseudogene TRBV3-2) with TRBJ1-4, with TRBD1 matching over 8 bases. Germline V gene sequence: CDR1 LGHDT, CDR2 YNNKEL (reference sequence). With V trimmed by 10 bases and J by 8 bases, 9 bases remained unmatched. CDR3 length: 13 residues. This chain's CDR3 is CATSDRGGEKLFF. In nucleotides, the CDR3 is TGTGCCACTAGCGACAGGGGAGGGGAAAAACTGTTTTTT.

This clone was seen a single time. This chain uses TRBV2 with TRBJ2-7; possible D gene TRBD2, 5 bases. Between the trimmed V and J ends, which lost 3 bases and 5 bases, there was a span of 14 bases. This CDR3 has 14 residues. CDR1 SNHLY and CDR2 FYNNEI come from the germline V gene. In nucleotides, the CDR3 is TGTGCCAGCAGTGATCGTAGCGAAAGGGACGAGCAGTACTTC. It is translated as CASSDRSERDEQYF.